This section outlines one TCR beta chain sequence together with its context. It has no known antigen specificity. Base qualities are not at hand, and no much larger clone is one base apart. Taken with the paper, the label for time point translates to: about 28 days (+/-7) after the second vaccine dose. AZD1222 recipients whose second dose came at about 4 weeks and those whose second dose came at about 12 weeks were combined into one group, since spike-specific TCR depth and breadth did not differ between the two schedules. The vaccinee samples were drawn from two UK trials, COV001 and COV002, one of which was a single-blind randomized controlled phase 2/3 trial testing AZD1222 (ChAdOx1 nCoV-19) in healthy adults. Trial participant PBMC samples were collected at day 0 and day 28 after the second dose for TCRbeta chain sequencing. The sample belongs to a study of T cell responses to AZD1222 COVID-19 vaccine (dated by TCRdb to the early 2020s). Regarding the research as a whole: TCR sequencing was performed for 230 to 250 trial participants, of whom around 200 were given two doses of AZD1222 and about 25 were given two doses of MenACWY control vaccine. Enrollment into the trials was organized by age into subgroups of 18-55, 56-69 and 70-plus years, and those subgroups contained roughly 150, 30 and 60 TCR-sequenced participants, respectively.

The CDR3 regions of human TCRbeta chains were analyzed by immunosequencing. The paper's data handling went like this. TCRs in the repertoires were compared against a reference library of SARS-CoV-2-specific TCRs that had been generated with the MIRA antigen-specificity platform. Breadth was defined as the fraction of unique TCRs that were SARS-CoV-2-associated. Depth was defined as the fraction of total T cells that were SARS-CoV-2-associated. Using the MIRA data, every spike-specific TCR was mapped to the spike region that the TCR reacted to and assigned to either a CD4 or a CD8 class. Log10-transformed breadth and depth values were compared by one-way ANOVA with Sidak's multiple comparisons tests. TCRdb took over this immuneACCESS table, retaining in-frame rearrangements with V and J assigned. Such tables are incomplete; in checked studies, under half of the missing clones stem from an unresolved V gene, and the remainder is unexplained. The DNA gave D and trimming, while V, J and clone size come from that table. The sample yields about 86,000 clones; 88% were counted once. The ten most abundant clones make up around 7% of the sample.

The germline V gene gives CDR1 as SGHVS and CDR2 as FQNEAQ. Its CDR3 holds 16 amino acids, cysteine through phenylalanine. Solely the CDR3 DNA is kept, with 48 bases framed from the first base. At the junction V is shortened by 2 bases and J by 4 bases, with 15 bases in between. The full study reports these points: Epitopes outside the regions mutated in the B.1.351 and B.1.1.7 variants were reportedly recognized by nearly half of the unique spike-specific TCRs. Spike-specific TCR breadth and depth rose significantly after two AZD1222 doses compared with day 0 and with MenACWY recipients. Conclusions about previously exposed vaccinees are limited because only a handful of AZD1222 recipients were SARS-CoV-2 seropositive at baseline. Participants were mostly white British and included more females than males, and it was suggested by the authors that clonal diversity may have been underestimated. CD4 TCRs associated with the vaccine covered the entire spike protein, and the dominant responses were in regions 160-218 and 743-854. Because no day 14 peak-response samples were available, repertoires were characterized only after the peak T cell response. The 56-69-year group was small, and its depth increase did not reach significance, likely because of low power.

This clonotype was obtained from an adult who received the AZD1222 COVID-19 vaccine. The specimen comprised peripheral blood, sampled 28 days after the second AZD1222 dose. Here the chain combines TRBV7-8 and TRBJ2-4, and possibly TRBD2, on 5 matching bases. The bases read TGTGCCAGCAGCTTATTGGTCGCCACGGGAAAAAACATTCAGTACTTC. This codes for CASSLLVATGKNIQYF.